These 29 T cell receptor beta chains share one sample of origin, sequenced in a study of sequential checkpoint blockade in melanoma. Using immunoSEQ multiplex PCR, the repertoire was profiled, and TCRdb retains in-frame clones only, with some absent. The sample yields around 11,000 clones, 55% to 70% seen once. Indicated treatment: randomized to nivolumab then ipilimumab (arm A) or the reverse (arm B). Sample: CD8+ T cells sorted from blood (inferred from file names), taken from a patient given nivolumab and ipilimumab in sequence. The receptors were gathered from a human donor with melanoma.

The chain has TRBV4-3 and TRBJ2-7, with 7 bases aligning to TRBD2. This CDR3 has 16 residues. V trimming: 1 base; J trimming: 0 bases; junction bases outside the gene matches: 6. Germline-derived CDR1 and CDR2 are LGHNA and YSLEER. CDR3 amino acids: CASSQVLAESSYEQYF. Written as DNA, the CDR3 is TGCGCCAGCAGCCAAGTTCTAGCGGAGAGCTCCTACGAGCAGTACTTC.

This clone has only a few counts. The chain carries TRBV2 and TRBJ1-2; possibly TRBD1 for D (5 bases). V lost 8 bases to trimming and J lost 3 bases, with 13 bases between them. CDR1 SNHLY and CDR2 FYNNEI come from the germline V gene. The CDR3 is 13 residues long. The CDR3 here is CASLLQDYYGYTF. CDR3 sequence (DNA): TGTGCCAGCCTATTACAGGATTACTATGGCTACACCTTC. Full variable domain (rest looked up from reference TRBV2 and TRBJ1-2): EPEVTQTPSHQVTQMGQEVILRCVPISNHLYFYWYRQILGQKVEFLVSFYNNEISEKSEIFDDQFSVERPDGSNFTLKIRSTKLEDSAMYFCASLLQDYYGYTFGSGTRLTVV.

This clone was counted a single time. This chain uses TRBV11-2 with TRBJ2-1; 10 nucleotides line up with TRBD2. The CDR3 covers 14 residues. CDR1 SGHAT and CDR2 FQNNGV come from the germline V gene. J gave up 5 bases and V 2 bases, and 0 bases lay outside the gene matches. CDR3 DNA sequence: TGTGCCAGCAGCTTAACTAGCGGGAACAATGAGCAGTTCTTC. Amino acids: CASSLTSGNNEQFF.

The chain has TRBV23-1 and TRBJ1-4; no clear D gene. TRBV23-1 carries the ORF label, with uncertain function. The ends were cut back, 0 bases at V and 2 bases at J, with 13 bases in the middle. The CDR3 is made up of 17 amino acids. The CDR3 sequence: CASSQSAKGGTNEKLFF. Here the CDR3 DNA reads TGCGCCAGCAGTCAATCGGCGAAGGGAGGCACTAATGAAAAACTGTTTTTT.

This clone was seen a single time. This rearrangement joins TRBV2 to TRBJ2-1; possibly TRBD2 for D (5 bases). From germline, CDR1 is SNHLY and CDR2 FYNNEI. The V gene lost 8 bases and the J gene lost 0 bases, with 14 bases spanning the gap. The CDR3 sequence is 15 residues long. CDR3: CASAVGVNSYNEQFF. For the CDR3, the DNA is TGTGCCAGCGCCGTGGGAGTTAACTCCTACAATGAGCAGTTCTTC.

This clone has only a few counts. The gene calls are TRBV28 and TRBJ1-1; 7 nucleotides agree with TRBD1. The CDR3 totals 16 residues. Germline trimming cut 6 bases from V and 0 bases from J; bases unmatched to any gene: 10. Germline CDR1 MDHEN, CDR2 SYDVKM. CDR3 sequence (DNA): TGTGCCAGCAGCTTGAACGAGGGGGCCCTGAACACTGAAGCTTTCTTT. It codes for CASSLNEGALNTEAFF. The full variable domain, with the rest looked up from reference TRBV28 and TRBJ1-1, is DVKVTQSSRYLVKRTGEKVFLECVQDMDHENMFWYRQDPGLGLRLIYFSYDVKMKEKGDIPEGYSVSREKKERFSLILESASTNQTSMYLCASSLNEGALNTEAFFGQGTRLTVV.

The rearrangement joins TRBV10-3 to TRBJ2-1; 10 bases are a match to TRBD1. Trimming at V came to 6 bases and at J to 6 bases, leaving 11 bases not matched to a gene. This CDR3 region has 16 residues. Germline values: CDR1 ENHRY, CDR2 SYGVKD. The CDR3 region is CAIRDPGQGHFNEQFF. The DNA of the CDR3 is TGTGCCATCAGGGATCCGGGACAGGGGCACTTCAATGAGCAGTTCTTC.

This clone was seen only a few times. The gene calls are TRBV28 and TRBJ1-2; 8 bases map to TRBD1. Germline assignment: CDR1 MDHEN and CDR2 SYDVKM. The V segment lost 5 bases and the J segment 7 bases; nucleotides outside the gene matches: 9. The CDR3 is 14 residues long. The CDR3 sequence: CASSLSGGAGGYTF. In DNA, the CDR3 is TGTGCCAGCAGTCTCTCAGGGGGCGCAGGTGGCTACACCTTC.

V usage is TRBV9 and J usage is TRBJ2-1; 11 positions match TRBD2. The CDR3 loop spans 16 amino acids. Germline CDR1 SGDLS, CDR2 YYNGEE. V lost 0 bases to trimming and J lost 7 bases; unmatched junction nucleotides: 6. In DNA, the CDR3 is TGTGCCAGCAGCGTAGGTAGCGGGAGGGCCCAAAATGAGCAGTTCTTC. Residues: CASSVGSGRAQNEQFF.

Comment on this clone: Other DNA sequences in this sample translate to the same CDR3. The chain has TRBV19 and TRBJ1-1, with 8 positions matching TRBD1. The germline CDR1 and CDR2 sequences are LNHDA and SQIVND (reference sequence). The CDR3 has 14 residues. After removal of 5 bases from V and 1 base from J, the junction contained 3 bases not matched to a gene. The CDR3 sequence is CASSLGQGNTEAFF. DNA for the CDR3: TGTGCCAGTAGTCTTGGACAGGGGAACACTGAAGCTTTCTTT.

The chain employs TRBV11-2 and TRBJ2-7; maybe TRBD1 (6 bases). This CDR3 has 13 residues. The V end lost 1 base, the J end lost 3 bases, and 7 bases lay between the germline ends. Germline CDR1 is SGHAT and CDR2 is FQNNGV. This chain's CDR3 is CASSLGDIYEQYF. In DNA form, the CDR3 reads TGTGCCAGCAGCTTAGGGGACATCTACGAGCAGTACTTC.

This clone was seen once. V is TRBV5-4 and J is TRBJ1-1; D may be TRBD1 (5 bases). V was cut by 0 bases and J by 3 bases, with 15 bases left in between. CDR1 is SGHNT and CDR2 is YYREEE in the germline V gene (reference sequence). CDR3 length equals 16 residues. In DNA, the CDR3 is TGTGCCAGCAGCTTGGGCGACAGTGTGTTGGACACTGAAGCTTTCTTT. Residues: CASSLGDSVLDTEAFF.

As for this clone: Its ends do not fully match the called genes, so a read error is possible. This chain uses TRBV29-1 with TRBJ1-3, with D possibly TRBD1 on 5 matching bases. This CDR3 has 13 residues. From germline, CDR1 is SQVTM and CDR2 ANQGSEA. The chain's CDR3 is CSVTGGNTGEPFF. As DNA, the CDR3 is TGCAGCGTCACGGGGGGGAACACCGGGGAGCCGTTTTTT.

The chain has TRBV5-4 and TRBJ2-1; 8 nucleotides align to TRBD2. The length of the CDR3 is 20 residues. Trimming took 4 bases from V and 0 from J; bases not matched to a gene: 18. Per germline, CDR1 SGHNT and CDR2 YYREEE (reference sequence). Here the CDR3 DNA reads TGTGCCAGCAGCCTCGGACTAGCTGAGGGGTTTGGGAGCTCCTACAATGAGCAGTTCTTC. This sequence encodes CASSLGLAEGFGSSYNEQFF.

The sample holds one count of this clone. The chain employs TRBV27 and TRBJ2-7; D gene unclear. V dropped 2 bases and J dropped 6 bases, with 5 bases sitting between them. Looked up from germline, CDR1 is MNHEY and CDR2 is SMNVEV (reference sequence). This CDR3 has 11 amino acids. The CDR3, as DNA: TGTGCCAGCAGTTTAAACGGCGAGCAGTACTTC. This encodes CASSLNGEQYF.

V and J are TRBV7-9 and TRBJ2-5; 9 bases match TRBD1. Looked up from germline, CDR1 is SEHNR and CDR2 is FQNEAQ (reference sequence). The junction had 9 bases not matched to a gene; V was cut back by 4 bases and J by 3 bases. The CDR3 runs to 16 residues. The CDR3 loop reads CASSSVTDRGEETQYF. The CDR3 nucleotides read TGTGCCAGCAGCTCGGTCACGGACAGGGGAGAAGAGACCCAGTACTTC.

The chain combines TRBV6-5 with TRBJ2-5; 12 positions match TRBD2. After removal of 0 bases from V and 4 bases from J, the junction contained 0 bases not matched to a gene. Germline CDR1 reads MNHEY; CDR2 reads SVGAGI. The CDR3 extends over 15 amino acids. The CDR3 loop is CASSYSGLAGETQYF. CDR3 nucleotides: TGTGCCAGCAGTTACTCGGGACTAGCGGGAGAGACCCAGTACTTC.

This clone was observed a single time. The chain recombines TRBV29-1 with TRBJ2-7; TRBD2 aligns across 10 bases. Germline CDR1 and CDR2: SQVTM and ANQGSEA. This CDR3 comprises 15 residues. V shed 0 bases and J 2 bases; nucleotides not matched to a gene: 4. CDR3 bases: TGCAGCGTTGAAGAGGGGACTAGCGAGACCTACGAGCAGTACTTC. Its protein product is CSVEEGTSETYEQYF.

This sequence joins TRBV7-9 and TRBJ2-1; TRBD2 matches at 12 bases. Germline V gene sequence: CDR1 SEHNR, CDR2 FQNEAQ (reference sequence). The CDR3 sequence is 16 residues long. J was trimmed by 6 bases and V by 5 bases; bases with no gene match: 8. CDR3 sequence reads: CASSETGLAGRNEQFF. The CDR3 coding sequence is TGTGCCAGCAGCGAAACGGGACTAGCGGGCCGCAATGAGCAGTTCTTC.

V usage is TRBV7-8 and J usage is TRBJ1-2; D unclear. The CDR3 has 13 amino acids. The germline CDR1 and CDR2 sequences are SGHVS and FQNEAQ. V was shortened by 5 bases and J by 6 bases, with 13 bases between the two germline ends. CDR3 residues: CASSATFAHGYTF. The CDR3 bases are TGTGCCAGCAGCGCCACATTTGCCCATGGCTACACCTTC.

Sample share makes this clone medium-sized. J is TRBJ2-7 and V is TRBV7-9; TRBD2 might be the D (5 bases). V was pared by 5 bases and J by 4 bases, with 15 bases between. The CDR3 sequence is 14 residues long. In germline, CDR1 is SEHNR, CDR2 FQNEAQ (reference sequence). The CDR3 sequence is CASSPRLSPYEQYF. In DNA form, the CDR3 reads TGTGCCAGCAGCCCAAGACTATCCCCTTACGAGCAGTACTTC.

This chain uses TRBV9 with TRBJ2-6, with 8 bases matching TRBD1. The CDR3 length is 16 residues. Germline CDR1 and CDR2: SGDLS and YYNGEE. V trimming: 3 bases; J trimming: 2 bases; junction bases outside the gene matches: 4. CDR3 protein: CASSEATGAGANVLTF. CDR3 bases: TGTGCCAGCAGCGAAGCGACAGGGGCTGGGGCCAACGTCCTGACTTTC.

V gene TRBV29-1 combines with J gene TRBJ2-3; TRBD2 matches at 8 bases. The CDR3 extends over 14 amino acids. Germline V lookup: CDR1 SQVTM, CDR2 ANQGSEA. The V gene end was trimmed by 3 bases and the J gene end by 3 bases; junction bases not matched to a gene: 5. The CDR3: CSVDRGGTTDTQYF. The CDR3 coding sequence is TGCAGCGTTGACCGCGGGGGGACAACAGATACGCAGTATTTT.

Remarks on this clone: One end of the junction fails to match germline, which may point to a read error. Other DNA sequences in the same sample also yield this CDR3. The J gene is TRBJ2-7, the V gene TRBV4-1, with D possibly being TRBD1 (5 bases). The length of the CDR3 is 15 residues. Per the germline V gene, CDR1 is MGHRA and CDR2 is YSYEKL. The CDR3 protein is CASSQEGVSSYEQYF. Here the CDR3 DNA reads TGTGCCAGCAGCCAAGAAGGGGTCTCTTCCTACGAGCAGTACTTC.

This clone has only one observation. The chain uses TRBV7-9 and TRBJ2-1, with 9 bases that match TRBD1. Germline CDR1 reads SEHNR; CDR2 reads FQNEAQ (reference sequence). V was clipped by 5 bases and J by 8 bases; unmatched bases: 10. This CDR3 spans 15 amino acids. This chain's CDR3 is CASSPRTGAEYEQFF. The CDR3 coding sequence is TGTGCCAGCAGCCCAAGGACAGGGGCGGAGTATGAGCAGTTCTTC.

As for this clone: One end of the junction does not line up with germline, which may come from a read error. The DNA of the CDR3 is TGTGCCAGCAGCCCGAGCGTCAGCTCCCCGAGCTCCTACAATGAGCAGCTCTTC. Translating it yields CASSPSVSSPSSYNEQLF. This chain connects TRBV7-6 to TRBJ2-1, with D unresolved. This CDR3 has 18 residues. The germline CDR1 and CDR2 sequences are SGHVS and FNYEAQ.

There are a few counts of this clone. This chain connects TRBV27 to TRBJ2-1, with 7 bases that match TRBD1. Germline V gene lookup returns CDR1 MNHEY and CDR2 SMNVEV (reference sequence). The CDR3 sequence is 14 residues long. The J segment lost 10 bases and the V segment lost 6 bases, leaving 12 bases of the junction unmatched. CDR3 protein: CASREIWDSEEQFF. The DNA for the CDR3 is TGTGCCAGCAGGGAGATATGGGACAGTGAGGAGCAGTTCTTC.

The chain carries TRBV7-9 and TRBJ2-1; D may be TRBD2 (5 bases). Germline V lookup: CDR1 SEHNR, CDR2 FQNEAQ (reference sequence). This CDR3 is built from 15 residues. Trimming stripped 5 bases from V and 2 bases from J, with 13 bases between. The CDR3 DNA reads TGTGCCAGCAGCCCGGCGGCCGGGACCTACAATGAGCAGTTCTTC. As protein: CASSPAAGTYNEQFF.

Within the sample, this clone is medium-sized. CDR3 nucleotides: TGTGCCAGCAGCCCCAAACAGGGGGCAATCTACGAGCAGTACTTC. Its protein product is CASSPKQGAIYEQYF. The V and J genes are TRBV7-9 and TRBJ2-7; 9 nucleotides agree with TRBD1. The CDR3 consists of 15 residues. From germline, CDR1 is SEHNR and CDR2 FQNEAQ (reference sequence). V lost 5 bases and J lost 3; bases outside the gene matches: 8.